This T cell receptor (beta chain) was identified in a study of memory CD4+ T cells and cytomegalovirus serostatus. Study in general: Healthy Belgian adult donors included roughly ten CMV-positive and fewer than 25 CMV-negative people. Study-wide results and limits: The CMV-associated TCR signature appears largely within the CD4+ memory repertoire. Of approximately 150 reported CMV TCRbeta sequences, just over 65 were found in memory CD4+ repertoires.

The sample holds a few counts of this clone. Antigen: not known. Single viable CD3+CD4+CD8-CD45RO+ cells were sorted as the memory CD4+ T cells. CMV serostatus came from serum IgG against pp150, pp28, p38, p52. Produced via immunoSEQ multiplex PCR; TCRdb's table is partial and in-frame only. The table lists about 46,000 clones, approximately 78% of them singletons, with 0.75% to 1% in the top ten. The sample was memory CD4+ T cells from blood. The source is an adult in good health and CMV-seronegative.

CDR3: CASSPFQGPLGANVLTF. The DNA for the CDR3 is TGTGCCAGCAGCCCGTTTCAAGGGCCTCTGGGGGCCAACGTCCTGACTTTC. The V and J genes are TRBV7-3 and TRBJ2-6; D uncertain. Germline values: CDR1 SGHTA, CDR2 FQGTGA. The CDR3 length is 17 residues. Trimming shortened V by 5 bases and J by 4 bases, and 18 bases separated the two germline ends.